This entry lists 3 T cell receptor beta chains sequenced from one sample in a study of T cell repertoires in cytomegalovirus infection. No antigen has been identified for these receptors. TCRdb itself ran the reads through MiXCR, one entry per CDR3 protein. Seen here are roughly 120,000 distinct CDR3 sequences, more than 25% observed once, and the top ten hold under 65%. The source was CD8+ T cells from cultured PBMCs, collected from culture after CMV antigen stimulation. All receptors derive from a human donor in good health (CMV status not recorded). Some clones in this sample may be carry-over from other donors' samples.

This clonotype has only a few counts. The chain employs TRBV12-3 or TRBV12-4 and TRBJ2-6; possibly TRBD1 or TRBD2 for D (5 bases each). The germline V and J ends were trimmed by 2 bases and 1 base, with 12 bases remaining between them. CDR3 length equals 17 residues. The CDR3 reads CASSLTGPGSGANVLTF. The CDR3 DNA sequence: TGTGCCAGCAGTTTAACGGGACCCGGTTCTGGGGCCAACGTCCTGACTTTC.

This clonotype came up a few times. The rearrangement joins TRBV4-3 to TRBJ2-6; 8 nucleotides line up with TRBD2. Germline lookup yields CDR1 LGHNA and CDR2 YSLEER. J lost 0 bases, V lost 0 bases, and 4 bases had no gene match. CDR3 length: 18 amino acids. This CDR3 reads CASSQDPSGLSGANVLTF. The CDR3 bases are TGCGCCAGCAGCCAAGATCCTAGCGGGCTCTCTGGGGCCAACGTCCTGACTTTC.

The V call is TRBV20-1, the J call TRBJ1-2, with D perhaps matching TRBD1 (6 bases). Germline values: CDR1 DFQATT, CDR2 SNEGSKA (reference sequence). V was trimmed by 6 bases and J by 0 bases, leaving 20 bases between them. The CDR3 extends over 16 amino acids. The CDR3 here is CSAPQGRGTTNYGYTF. CDR3 sequence (DNA): TGCAGTGCCCCGCAGGGGCGGGGGACTACTAACTATGGCTACACCTTC.